Listed below are T cell receptor beta chains from one sample, sequenced in a study of blood T cells in healthy people across ages. TCRdb fed the 5' RACE reads into MiXCR, producing one record per CDR3 protein. The sample has about 970,000 distinct CDR3 sequences, about 53% seen once. The material sequenced was blood. These TCRs come from a woman aged 55-70 years in good health. CDR3s include the opening cysteine and the closing phenylalanine or tryptophan. A D gene is named only where the DNA matches it firmly. Size is omitted from some rows. Given values are once, few, many or a class for expanded clones.

j_call,d_call,clone_size,v_call,cdr3_aa,cdr3_nt
TRBJ2-1,-,few,TRBV28,CASSLAGAGDYNEQFF,TGTGCCAGCAGTCTAGCCGGGGCAGGGGATTACAATGAGCAGTTCTTC
TRBJ2-3,TRBD2,few,TRBV7-9,CASSEKLAGGADTQYF,TGTGCCAGCAGCGAAAAACTAGCGGGAGGTGCAGATACGCAGTATTTT
TRBJ2-5,-,few,TRBV7-9,CASSPKGAQETQYF,TGTGCCAGCAGCCCCAAAGGAGCCCAAGAGACCCAGTACTTC
TRBJ2-3,-,-,TRBV25-1,CASGEYTDTQYF,TGTGCCAGCGGTGAATACACAGATACGCAGTATTTT
TRBJ1-4,-,-,TRBV5-5,CASSPLRGEKLFF,TGTGCCAGCAGCCCCTTACGGGGGGAAAAACTGTTTTTT
TRBJ2-1,TRBD2,-,TRBV28,CASNPRSRRGGFF,TGTGCCAGCAATCCCCGAAGTCGTCGGGGGGGGTTCTTC
TRBJ2-7,TRBD2,few,TRBV5-1,CASSSGVAGGSYEQYF,TGCGCCAGCAGCTCCGGGGTAGCGGGAGGTTCGTACGAGCAGTACTTC
TRBJ2-1,TRBD2,few,TRBV6-5,CASRKSGLATYNEQFF,TGTGCCAGCAGAAAATCGGGACTAGCGACATACAATGAGCAGTTCTTC
TRBJ2-3,-,-,TRBV14,CASSHTKADTQYF,TGTGCCAGCAGCCATACGAAGGCAGATACGCAGTATTTT
TRBJ2-7,-,many,TRBV28,CASGPYEQYF,TGTGCCAGCGGGCCTTACGAGCAGTACTTC
TRBJ2-5,-,-,TRBV29-1,CSAREPQETQYF,TGCAGCGCCCGGGAACCCCAAGAGACCCAGTACTTC
TRBJ2-3,TRBD2,few,TRBV28,CASKRGSKTDTQYF,TGTGCCAGCAAACGCGGGAGTAAGACAGATACGCAGTATTTT
TRBJ1-2,-,-,TRBV20-1,CSALTGAGDSGYTF,TGCAGTGCTCTTACCGGGGCAGGGGATAGTGGCTACACCTTC
TRBJ2-3,TRBD2,many,TRBV20-1,CSAIFSGQVYDTQYF,TGCAGTGCTATATTTAGCGGGCAGGTGTACGATACGCAGTATTTT
TRBJ2-5,TRBD2,-,TRBV2,CASSGAGDYNEQYF,TGTGCCAGCAGTGGAGCGGGAGACTACAATGAGCAGTACTTC